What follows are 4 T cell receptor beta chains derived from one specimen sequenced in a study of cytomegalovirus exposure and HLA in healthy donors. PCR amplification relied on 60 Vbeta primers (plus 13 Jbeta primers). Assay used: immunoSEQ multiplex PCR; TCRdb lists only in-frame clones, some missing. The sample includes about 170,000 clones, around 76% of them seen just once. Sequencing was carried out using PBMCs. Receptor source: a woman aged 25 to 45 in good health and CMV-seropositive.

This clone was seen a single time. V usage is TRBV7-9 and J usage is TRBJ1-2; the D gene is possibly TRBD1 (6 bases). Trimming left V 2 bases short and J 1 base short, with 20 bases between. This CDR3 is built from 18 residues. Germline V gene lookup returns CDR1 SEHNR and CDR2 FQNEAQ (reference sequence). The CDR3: CASSLSPLDRRFNYGYTF. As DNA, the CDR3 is TGTGCCAGCAGCTTATCCCCACTCGACAGGCGGTTTAACTATGGCTACACCTTC.

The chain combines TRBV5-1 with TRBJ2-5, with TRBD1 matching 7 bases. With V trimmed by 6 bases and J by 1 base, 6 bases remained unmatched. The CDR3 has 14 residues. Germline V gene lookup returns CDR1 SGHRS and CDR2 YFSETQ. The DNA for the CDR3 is TGCGCCAGCACCCAACAGGGGTTCCAAGAGACCCAGTACTTC. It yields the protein CASTQQGFQETQYF.

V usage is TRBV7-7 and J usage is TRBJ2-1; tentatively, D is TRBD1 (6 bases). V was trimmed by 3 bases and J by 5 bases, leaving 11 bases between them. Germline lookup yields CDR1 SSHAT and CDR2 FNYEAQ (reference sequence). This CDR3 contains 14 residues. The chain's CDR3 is CASSFGQFDNEQFF. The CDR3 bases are TGTGCCAGCAGCTTCGGACAGTTTGACAATGAGCAGTTCTTC.

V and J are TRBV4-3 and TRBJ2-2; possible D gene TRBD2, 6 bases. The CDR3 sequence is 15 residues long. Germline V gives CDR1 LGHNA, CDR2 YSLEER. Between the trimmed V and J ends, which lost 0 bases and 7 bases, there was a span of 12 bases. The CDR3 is CASSQEGGGDGELFF. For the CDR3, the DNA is TGCGCCAGCAGCCAAGAAGGAGGAGGGGACGGGGAGCTGTTTTTT.